The clone carrying this TCR beta chain was picked up one time. These data are taken from a study of blood T cell repertoires in COVID-19. Using immunoSEQ multiplex PCR, the repertoire was profiled, and TCRdb retains in-frame clones only, with some absent. The sample shows 130,000 to 150,000 clones, 75% to 85% of them seen only once. The CDR3 is 16 amino acids. Germline V gene lookup returns CDR1 SGHRS and CDR2 YFSETQ. V was clipped by 2 bases and J by 1 base; unmatched bases: 6. The sequenced sample was peripheral blood. The sequence was obtained from a man aged 65-85 years who had recovered from COVID-19. The V and J genes are TRBV5-1 and TRBJ2-1, with 7 bases matching TRBD2. This CDR3 reads CASSLSASGSYNEQFF. CDR3 DNA sequence: TGCGCCAGCAGCTTATCGGCTAGCGGTTCCTACAATGAGCAGTTCTTC.